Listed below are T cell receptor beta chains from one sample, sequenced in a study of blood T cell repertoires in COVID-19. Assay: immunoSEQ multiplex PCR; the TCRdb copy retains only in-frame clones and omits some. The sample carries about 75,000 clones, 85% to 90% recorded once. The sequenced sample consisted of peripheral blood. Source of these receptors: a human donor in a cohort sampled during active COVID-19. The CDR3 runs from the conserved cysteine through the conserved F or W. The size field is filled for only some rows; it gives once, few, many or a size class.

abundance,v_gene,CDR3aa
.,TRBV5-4,CASSPGSQPGEQYF
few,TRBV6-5,CASSPRVSNSPLHF
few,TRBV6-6,CASSSGWDGAQGTTDTQYF
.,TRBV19,CASSIDLSSGEQYF
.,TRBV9,CASSVQLAGANEQFF
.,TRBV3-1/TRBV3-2,CASGDRGNYGYTF
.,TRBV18,CASSPGGGYTEAFF
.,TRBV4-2,CASSLGTGLAGNTIYF
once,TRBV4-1,CASSQDGGGEAFF
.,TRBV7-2,CASSLGWGQGQPQHF
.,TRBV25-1,CASSATPYEQYF
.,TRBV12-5,CASGLVGQNYGYTF
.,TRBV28,CASSLQASVPSSGANVLTF
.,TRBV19,CASSMTPYEQYF
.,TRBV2,CASDRGFGEKLFF
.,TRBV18,CASSPLQGRENTEAFF
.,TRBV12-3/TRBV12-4,CASSARGGSPLHF
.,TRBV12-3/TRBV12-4,CASSSRNTQYF
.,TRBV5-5,CASSKGLAMSSYNEQFF
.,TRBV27,CASSYNRANYGYTF
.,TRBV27,CASSKQGFYNQPQHF
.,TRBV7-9,CASSPKGFTDTQYF
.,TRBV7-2,CASSARPSRGEQFF
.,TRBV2,CASSEDRDTEAFF
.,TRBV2,CASSASGGPVDEQYF
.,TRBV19,CASSLQGARGYTF
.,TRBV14,CASSQAGTTNEKLFF
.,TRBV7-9,CASSSDRAIATQYF
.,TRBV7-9,CASSWEGDYGYTF
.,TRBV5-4,CASSRDAGQETQYF
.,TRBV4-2,CASSQETGGRTEGSNYGYTF
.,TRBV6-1,CASSELAGGEETQYF
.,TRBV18,CASSVLQGADNEQYF
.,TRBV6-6,CASSYGAGGRGGYTF
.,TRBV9,CASSPDSGWYTEAFF
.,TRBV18,CASSPRASGVTYNEQFF
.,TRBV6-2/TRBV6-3,CASSSPGHSYNEQFF
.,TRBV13,CASSRGPRNGYTF
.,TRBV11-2,CASRRTGWTTNYGYTF
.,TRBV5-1,CASSQTSGSGHEQFF
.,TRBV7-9,CASSKSGTGGYEQYF
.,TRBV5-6,CASSLPGQGEQFF
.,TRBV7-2,CASSRGTSGARSPDTQYF
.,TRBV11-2,CASSLAETYNEQFF
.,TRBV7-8,CASSSQGGYNSPLHF
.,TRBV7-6,CASSLALGQALNTEAFF
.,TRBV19,CASSIGRNEQFF
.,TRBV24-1,CATSDSGGANTGELFF
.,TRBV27,CASSLSAAGAFNEQYF
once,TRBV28,CASLGQGPDYEQYF
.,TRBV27,CASSFELMNTEAFF
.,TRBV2,CASSGTGDYEQYF
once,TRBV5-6,CASIRYSSSYNEQFF
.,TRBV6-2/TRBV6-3,CASSYYEGAGGILEQYF